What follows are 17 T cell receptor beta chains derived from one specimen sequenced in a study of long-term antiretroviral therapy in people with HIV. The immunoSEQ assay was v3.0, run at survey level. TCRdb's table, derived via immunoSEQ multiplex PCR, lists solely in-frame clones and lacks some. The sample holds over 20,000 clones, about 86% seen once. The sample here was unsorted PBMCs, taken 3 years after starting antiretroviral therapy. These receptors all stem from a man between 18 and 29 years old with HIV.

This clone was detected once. DNA for the CDR3: TGTGCCAGCAGCTTTAACCCCATAGAGGGAGGGGCGGATTCACCCCTCCACTTT. Its translation is CASSFNPIEGGADSPLHF. V and J are TRBV5-5 and TRBJ1-6; weak D call: TRBD1 (5 bases). V lost 2 bases and J lost 8, with 23 bases in between. There are 18 residues in the CDR3. CDR1 is SGHKS and CDR2 is YYEKEE in the germline V gene (reference sequence). Combining the CDR3 with reference TRBV5-5 and TRBJ1-6 gives the whole variable domain DAGVTQSPTHLIKTRGQQVTLRCSPISGHKSVSWYQQVLGQGPQFIFQYYEKEERGRGNFPDRFSARQFPNYSSELNVNALLLGDSALYLCASSFNPIEGGADSPLHFGNGTRLTVT.

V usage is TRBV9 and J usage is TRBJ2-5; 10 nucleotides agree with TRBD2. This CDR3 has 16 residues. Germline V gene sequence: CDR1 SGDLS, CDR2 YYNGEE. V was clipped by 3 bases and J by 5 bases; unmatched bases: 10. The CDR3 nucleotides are TGTGCCAGCAGCGCCCCCTTAGCGGGGGGCCGGGAGACCCAGTACTTC. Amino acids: CASSAPLAGGRETQYF.

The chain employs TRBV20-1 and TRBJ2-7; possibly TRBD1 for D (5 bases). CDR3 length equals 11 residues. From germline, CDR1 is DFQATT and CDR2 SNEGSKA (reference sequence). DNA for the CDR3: TGCAGCACGAAACAGGTCTACGAGCAGTACTTC. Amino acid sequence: CSTKQVYEQYF.

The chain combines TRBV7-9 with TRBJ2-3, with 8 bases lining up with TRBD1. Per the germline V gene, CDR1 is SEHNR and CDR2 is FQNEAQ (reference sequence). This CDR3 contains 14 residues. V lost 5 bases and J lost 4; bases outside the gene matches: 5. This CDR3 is CASSVGTGPDTQYF. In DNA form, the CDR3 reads TGTGCCAGCAGCGTGGGGACAGGCCCAGATACGCAGTATTTT.

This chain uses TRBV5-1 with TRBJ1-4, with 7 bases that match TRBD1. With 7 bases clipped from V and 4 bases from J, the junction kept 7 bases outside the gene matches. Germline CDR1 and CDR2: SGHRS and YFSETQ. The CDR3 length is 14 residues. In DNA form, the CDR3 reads TGCGCCAGCTGTTCCGGACAGGATAATGAAAAACTGTTTTTT. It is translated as CASCSGQDNEKLFF.

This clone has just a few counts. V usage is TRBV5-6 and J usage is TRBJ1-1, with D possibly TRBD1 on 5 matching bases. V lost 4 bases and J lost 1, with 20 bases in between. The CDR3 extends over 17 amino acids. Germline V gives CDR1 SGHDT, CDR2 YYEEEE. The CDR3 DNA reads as TGTGCCAGCAGCCGCGCGTATGCGGGGGACGAGAACACTGAAGCTTTCTTT. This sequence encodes CASSRAYAGDENTEAFF.

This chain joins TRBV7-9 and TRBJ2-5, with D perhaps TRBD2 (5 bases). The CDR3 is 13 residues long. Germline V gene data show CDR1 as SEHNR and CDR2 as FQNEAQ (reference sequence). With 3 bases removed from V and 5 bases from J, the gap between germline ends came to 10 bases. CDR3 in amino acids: CASSFEGQETQYF. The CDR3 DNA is TGTGCCAGCAGCTTCGAGGGCCAGGAGACCCAGTACTTC.

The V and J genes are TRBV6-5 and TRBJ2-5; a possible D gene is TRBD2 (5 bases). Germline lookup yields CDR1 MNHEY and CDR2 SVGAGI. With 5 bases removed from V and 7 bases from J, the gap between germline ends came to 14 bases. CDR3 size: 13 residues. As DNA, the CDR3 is TGTGCCAGCAGTCCTTCATCCGAGGGGACCCAGTACTTC. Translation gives CASSPSSEGTQYF.

CDR3 coding DNA: TGTGCCAGCAGCGTAGCTACCGGAGGAGCGGGGGATGAAAAACTGTTTTTT. Amino acid sequence: CASSVATGGAGDEKLFF. The genes are TRBV9 and TRBJ1-4; D may be TRBD1 (5 bases). The CDR3 runs to 17 residues. CDR1 is SGDLS and CDR2 is YYNGEE in the germline V gene. V lost 0 bases and J lost 6, with 18 bases in between.

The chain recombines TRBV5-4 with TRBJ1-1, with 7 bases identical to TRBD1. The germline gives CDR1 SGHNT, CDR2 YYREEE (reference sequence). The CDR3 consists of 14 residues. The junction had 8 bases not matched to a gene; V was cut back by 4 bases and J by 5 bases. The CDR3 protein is CASSQGGLLTEAFF. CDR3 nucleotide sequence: TGTGCCAGCAGCCAGGGGGGGCTCCTAACTGAAGCTTTCTTT.

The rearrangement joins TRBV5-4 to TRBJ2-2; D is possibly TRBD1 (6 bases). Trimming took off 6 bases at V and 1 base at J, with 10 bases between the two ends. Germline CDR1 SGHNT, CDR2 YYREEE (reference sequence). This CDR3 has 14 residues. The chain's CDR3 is CASTPGQNTGELFF. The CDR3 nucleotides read TGTGCCAGCACCCCGGGACAGAACACCGGGGAGCTGTTTTTT.

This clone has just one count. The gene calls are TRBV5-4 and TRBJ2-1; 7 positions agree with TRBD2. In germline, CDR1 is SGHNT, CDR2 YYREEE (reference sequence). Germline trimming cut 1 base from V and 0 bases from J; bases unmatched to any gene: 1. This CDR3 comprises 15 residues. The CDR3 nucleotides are TGTGCCAGCAGCTTGTGGGGGGGCTCCTACAATGAGCAGTTCTTC. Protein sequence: CASSLWGGSYNEQFF. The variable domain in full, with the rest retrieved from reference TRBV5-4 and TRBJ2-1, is ETGVTQSPTHLIKTRGQQVTLRCSSQSGHNTVSWYQQALGQGPQFIFQYYREEENGRGNFPPRFSGLQFPNYSSELNVNALELDDSALYLCASSLWGGSYNEQFFGPGTRLTVL.

CDR3 DNA: TGTGCCAGCAGTTTGTTGGGACAGTTTAATGAAAAACTGTTTTTT. This encodes CASSLLGQFNEKLFF. The rearrangement uses TRBV27 and TRBJ1-4; 7 positions agree with TRBD1. V lost 3 bases to trimming and J lost 4 bases; unmatched junction nucleotides: 5. CDR3 length equals 15 residues. Germline lookup yields CDR1 MNHEY and CDR2 SMNVEV (reference sequence).

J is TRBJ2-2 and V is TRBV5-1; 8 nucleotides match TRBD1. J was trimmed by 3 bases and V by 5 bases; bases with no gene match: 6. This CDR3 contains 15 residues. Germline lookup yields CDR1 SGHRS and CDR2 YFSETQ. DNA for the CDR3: TGCGCCAGCAGTTATTCAGGGGGCCACACCGGGGAGCTGTTTTTT. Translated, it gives CASSYSGGHTGELFF.

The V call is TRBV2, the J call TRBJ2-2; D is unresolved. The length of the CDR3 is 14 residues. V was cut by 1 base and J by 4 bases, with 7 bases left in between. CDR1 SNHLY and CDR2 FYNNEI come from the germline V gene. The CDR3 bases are TGTGCCAGCAGTGAAGACACCGGCACCGGGGAGCTGTTTTTT. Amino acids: CASSEDTGTGELFF.

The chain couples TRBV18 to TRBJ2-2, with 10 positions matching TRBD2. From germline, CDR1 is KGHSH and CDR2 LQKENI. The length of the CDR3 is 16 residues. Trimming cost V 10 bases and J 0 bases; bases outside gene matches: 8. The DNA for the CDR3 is TGTGCCACCCTACCTAGCGGGGGAGCGAACACCGGGGAGCTGTTTTTT. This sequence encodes CATLPSGGANTGELFF.

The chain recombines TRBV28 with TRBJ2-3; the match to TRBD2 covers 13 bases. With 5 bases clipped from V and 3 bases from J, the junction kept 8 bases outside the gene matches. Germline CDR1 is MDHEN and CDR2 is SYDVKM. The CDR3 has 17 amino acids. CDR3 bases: TGTGCCAGCAGTCAGGGGACTAGCGGGGAAAGGACAGATACGCAGTATTTT. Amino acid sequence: CASSQGTSGERTDTQYF.